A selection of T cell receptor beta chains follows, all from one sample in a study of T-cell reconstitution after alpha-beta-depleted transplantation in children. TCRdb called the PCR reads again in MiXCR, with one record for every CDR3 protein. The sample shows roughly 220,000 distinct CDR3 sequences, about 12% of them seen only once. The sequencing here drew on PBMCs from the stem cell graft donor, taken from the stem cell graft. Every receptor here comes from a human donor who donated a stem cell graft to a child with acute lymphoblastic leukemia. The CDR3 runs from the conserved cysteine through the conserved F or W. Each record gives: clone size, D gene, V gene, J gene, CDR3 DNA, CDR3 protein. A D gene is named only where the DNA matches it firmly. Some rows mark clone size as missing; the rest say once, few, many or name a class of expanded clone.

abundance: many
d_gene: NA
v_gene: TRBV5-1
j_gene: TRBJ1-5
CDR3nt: TGCGCCAGCAGCTTGGAGCAGGGCCTGAGTTCAGGTAGCAATCAGCCCCAGCATTTT
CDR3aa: CASSLEQGLSSGSNQPQHF

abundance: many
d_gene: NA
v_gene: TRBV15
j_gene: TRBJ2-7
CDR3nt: TGTGCCACCAGCAACCTTGGGGGACCCGAGCAGTACTTC
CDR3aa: CATSNLGGPEQYF

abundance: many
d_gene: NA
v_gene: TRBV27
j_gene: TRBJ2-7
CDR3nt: TGTGCCAGCAGTTTAAGCAGGGCCTACGAGCAGTACTTC
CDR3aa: CASSLSRAYEQYF

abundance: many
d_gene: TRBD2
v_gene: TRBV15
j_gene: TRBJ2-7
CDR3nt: TGTGCCACCAGCAGGGCGGGGGTCTCCTACGAGCAGTACTTC
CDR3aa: CATSRAGVSYEQYF

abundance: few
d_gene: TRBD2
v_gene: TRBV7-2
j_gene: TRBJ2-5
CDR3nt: TGTGCCAGCGCCCGGGGGGTCCAAGAGACCCAGTACTTC
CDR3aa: CASARGVQETQYF

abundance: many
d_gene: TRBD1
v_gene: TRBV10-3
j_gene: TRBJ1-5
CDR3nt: TGTGCCATCAGTGAGTCGGGACAGGATCAGCCCCAGCATTTT
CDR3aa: CAISESGQDQPQHF

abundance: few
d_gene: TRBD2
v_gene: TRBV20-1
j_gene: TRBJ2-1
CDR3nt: TGCAGTGCTAGAGATATGAGCGGGGTAGCACCTTACAATGAGCAGTTCTTC
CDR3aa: CSARDMSGVAPYNEQFF

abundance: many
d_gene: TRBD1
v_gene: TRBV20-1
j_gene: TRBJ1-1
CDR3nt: TGCAGTGCTGCGTCCCGGGACAGGGGAACGGGGACTGAAGCTTTCTTT
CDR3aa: CSAASRDRGTGTEAFF

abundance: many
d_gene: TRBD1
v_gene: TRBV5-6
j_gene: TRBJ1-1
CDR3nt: TGTGCCAGCAGCGACGGGACAGGGGGCTACACTGAAGCTTTCTTT
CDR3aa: CASSDGTGGYTEAFF

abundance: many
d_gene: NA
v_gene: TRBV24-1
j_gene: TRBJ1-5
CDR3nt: TGTGCCACCAGTGTAAATGGGCCAGCCTTCAATCAGCCCCAGCATTTT
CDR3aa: CATSVNGPAFNQPQHF

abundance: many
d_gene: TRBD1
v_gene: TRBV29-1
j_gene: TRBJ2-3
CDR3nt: TGCAGCGGTACCCGGGACAGGGCAGATACGCAGTATTTT
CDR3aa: CSGTRDRADTQYF

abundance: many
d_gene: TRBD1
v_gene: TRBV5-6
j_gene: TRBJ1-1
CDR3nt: TGTGCCAGCAGCTGGGGGACAGGGTCTGAAGCTTTCTTT
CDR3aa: CASSWGTGSEAFF

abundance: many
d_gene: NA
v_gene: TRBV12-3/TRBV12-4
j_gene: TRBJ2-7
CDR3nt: TGTGCCAGCAGCCCAGGAGGATACGAGCAGTACTTC
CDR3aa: CASSPGGYEQYF

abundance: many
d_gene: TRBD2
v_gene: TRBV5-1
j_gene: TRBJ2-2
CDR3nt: TGCGCCAGCAGCTCGCGGGGGGCCGGGGAGCTGTTTTTT
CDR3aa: CASSSRGAGELFF

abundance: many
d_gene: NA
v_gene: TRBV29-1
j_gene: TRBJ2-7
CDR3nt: TGCAGCGTTTTGGAGGGAAGCTCCTACGAGCAGTACTTC
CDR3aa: CSVLEGSSYEQYF

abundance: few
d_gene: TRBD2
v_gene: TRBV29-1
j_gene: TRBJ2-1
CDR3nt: TGCAGCCTCAGGACTAGCGGGAGTCCGAGCTCCTACAATGAGCAGTTCTTC
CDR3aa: CSLRTSGSPSSYNEQFF

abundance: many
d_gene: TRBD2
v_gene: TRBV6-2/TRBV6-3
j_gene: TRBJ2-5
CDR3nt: TGTGCCAGCAGTGCACTAGCGGGGGCAATCCAAGAGACCCAGTACTTC
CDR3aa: CASSALAGAIQETQYF

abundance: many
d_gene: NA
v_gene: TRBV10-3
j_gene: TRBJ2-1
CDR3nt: TGTGCCATCAGTGACAGTTCCTTATACAATGAGCAGTTCTTC
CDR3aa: CAISDSSLYNEQFF

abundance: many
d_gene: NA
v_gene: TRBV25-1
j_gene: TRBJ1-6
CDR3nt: TGTGCCAGCAGTGGAGCCAGCGCCAATAATTCACCCCTCCACTTT
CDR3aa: CASSGASANNSPLHF

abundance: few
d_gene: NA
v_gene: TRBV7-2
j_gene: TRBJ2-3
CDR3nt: TGTGCCAGCAGCCCCAGGGAGAGATATACGCAGTATTTT
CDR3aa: CASSPRERYTQYF

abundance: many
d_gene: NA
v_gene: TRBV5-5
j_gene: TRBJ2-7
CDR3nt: TGTGCCAGCAGCCCCTCCGGACACTTTTCCTACGAGCAGTACTTC
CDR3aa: CASSPSGHFSYEQYF

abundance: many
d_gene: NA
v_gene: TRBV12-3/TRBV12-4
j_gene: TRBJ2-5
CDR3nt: TGTGCCAGCAGTTTACGGATGGGGGAGACCCAGTACTTC
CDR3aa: CASSLRMGETQYF

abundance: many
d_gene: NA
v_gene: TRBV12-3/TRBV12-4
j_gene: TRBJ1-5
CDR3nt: TGTGCCAGCAGTGACCAGGGCCCGCAGCCCCAGCATTTT
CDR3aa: CASSDQGPQPQHF

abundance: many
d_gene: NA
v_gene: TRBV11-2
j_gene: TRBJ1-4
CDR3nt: TGTGCCAGCAGCTCTCCGGGGCCAAGTCGTAGTGAAAAACTGTTTTTT
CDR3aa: CASSSPGPSRSEKLFF

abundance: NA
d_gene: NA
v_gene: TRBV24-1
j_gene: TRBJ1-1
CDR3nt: TGTGCCACCAGTGATTCGGAGGAGGACACTGAAGCTTTCTTT
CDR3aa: CATSDSEEDTEAFF

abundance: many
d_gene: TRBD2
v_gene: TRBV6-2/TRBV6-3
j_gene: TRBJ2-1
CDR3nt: TGTGCCAGCAGTCAGCCGGGAGGGCCTGTGGATGAGCAGTTCTTC
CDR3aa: CASSQPGGPVDEQFF

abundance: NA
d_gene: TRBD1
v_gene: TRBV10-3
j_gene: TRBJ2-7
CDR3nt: TGTGCCATCAGAGGGGACAGGGGGACCTACGAGCAGTACTTC
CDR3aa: CAIRGDRGTYEQYF

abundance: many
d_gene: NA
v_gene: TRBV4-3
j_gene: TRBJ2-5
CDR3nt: TGCGCCAGCAGCCAAGAACCGGGGGCGACCCAGTACTTC
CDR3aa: CASSQEPGATQYF

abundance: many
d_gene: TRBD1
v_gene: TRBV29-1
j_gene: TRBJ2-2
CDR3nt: TGCAGCGTTGATGGGGACAGAAACACCGGGGAGCTGTTTTTT
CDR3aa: CSVDGDRNTGELFF

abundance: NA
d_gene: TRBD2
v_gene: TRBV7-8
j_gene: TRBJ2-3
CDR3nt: TGTGCCAGCAGCTTAGAGGGCGGGAGGGCGAAAGATACGCAGTATTTT
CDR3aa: CASSLEGGRAKDTQYF

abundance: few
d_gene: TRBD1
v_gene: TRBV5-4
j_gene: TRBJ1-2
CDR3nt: TGTGCCAGCAGCTCGAAGGGACAGGGAAGTGATGGCTACACCTTC
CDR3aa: CASSSKGQGSDGYTF